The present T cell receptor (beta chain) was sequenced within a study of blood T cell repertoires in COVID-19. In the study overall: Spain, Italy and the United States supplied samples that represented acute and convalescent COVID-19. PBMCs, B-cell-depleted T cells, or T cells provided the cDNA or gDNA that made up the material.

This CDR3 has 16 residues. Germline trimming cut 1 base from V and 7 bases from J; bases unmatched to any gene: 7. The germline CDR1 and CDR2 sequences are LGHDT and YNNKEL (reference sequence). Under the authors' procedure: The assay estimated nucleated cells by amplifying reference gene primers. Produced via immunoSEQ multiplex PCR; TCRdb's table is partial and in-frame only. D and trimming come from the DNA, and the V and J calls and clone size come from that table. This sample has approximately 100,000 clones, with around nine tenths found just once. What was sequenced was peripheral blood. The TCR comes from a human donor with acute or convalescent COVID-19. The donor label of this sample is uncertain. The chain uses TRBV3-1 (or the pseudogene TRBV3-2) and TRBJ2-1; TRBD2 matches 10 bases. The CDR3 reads CASSQASGGTGNEQFF. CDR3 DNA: TGTGCCAGCAGCCAAGCTAGCGGGGGCACGGGAAATGAGCAGTTCTTC.